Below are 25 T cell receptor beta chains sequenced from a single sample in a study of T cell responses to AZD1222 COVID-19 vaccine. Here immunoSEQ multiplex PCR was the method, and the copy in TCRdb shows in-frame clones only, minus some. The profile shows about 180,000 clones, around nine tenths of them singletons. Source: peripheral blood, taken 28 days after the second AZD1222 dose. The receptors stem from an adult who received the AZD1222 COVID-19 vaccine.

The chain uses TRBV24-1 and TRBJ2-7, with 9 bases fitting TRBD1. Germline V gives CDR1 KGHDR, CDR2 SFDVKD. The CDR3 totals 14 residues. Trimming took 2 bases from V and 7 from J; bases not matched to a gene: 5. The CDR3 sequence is CATSDWTGVGEQYF. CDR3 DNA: TGTGCCACCAGTGATTGGACAGGGGTTGGGGAGCAGTACTTC.

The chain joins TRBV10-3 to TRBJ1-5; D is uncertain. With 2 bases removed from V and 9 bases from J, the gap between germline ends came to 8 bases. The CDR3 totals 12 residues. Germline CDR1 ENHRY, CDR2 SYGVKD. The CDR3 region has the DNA TGTGCCATCAGTGAGCCCGAGGGGCCCCAGCATTTT. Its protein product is CAISEPEGPQHF.

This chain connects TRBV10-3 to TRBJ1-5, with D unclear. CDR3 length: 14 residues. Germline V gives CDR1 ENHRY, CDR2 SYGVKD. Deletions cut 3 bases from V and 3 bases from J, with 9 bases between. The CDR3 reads CAISEVQTNQPQHF. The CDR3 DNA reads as TGTGCCATCAGTGAAGTACAGACCAATCAGCCCCAGCATTTT.

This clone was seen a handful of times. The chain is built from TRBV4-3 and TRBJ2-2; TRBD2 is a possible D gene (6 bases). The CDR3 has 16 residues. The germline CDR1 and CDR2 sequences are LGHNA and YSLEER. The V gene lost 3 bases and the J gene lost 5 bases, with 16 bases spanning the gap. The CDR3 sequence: CASSQDLGGSTGELFF. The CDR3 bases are TGCGCCAGCAGCCAGGACCTGGGAGGCTCAACCGGGGAGCTGTTTTTT.

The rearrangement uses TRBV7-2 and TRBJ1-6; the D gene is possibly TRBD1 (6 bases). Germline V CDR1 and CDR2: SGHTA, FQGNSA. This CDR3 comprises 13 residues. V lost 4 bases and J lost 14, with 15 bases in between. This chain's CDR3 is CASSSRTARALHF. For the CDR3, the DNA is TGTGCCAGCAGCTCCCGGACAGCCAGGGCCCTCCACTTT. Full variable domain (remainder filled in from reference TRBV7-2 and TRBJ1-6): GAGVSQSPSNKVTEKGKDVELRCDPISGHTALYWYRQSLGQGLEFLIYFQGNSAPDKSGLPSDRFSAERTGGSVSTLTIQRTQQEDSAVYLCASSSRTARALHFGNGTRLTVT.

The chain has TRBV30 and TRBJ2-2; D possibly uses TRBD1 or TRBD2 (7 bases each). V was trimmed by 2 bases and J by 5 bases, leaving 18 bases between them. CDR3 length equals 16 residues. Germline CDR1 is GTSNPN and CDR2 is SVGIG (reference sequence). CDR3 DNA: TGTGCCTGGAGTAAAAGGGCAGGGGGAGGGACCGGGGAGCTGTTTTTT. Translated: CAWSKRAGGGTGELFF.

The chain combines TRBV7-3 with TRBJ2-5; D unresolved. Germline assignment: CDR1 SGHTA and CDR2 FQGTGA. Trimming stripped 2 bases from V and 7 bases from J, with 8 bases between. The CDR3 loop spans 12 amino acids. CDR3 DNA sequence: TGTGCCAGCAGCTTAGATTTGGCGACCCAGTACTTC. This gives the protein CASSLDLATQYF.

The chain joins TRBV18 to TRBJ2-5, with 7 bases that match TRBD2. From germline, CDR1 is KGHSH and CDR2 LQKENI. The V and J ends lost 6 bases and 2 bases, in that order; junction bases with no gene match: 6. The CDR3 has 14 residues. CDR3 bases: TGTGCCAGCTCCCCTGGGACTACTCAAGAGACCCAGTACTTC. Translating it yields CASSPGTTQETQYF. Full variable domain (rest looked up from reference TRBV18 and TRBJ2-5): NAGVMQNPRHLVRRRGQEARLRCSPMKGHSHVYWYRQLPEEGLKFMVYLQKENIIDESGMPKERFSAEFPKEGPSILRIQQVVRGDSAAYFCASSPGTTQETQYFGPGTRLLVL.

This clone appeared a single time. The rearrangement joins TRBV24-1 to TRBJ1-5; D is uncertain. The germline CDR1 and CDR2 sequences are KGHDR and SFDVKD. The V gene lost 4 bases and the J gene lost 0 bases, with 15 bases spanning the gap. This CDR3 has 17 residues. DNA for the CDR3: TGTGCCACCAGTGACCCTCGGGCCGATAGTAGCAATCAGCCCCAGCATTTT. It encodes CATSDPRADSSNQPQHF.

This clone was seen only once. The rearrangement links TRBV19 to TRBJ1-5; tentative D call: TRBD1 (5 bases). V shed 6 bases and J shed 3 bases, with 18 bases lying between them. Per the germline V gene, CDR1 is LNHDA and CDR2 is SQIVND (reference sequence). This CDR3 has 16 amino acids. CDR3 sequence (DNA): TGTGCCAGTAGCTCCAGGGAAAAGGGGTACAATCAGCCCCAGCATTTT. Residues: CASSSREKGYNQPQHF.

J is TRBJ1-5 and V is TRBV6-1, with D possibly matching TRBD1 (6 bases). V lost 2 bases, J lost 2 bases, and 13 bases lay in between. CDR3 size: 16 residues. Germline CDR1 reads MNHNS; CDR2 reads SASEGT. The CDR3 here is CASSESGRGGNQPQHF. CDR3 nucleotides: TGTGCCAGCAGTGAAAGTGGCAGGGGTGGCAATCAGCCCCAGCATTTT.

For the CDR3, the DNA is TGTGCCAGCAGCATCCCGGGAACTGAAGCTTTCTTT. Translating gives CASSIPGTEAFF. V is TRBV28 and J is TRBJ1-1; D is undetermined. This CDR3 spans 12 amino acids. Trimming stripped 6 bases from V and 5 bases from J, with 10 bases between. CDR1 and CDR2 from the germline V gene are MDHEN and SYDVKM.

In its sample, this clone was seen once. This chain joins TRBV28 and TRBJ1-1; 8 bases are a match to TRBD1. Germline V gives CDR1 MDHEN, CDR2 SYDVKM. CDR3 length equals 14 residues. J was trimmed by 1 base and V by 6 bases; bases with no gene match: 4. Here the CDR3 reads CASRFTGGNTEAFF. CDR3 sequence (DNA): TGTGCCAGCAGATTCACAGGGGGGAACACTGAAGCTTTCTTT.

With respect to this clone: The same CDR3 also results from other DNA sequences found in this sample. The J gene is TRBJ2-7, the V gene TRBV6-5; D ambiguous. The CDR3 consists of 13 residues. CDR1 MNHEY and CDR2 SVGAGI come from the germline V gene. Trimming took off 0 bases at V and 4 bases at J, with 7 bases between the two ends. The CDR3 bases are TGTGCCAGCAGTTACTCGACGGGTTACGAGCAGTACTTC. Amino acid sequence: CASSYSTGYEQYF.

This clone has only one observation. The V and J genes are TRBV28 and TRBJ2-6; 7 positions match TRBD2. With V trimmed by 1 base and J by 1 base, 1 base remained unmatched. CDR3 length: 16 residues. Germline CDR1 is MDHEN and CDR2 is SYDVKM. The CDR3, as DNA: TGTGCCAGCAGTTTATTAGCGGGTTCTGGGGCCAACGTCCTGACTTTC. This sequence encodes CASSLLAGSGANVLTF. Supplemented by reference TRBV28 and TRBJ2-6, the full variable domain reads DVKVTQSSRYLVKRTGEKVFLECVQDMDHENMFWYRQDPGLGLRLIYFSYDVKMKEKGDIPEGYSVSREKKERFSLILESASTNQTSMYLCASSLLAGSGANVLTFGAGSRLTVL.

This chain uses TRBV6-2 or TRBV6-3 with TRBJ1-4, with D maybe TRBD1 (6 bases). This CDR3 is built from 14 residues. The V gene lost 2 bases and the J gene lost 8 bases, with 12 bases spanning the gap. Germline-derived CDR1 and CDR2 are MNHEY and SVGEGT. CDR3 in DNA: TGTGCCAGCAGTTACGCGGGGGCTCGGGAAAAACTGTTTTTT. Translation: CASSYAGAREKLFF.

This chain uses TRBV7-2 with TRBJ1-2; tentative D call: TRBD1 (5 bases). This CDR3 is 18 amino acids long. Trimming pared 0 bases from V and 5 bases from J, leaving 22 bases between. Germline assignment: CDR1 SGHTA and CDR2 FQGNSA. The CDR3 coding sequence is TGTGCCAGCAGCTTAGCGGGCCAGGGCCTAGCAGGAGGGTATGGCTACACCTTC. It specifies CASSLAGQGLAGGYGYTF.

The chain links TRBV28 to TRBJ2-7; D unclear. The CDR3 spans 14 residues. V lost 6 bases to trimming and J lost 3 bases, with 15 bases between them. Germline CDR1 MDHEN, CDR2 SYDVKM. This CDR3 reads CASSPPGSGYEQYF. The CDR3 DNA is TGTGCCAGCAGCCCACCCGGGTCGGGCTACGAGCAGTACTTC.

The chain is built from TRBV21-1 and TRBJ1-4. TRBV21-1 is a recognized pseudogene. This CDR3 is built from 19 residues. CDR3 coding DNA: TGTGCCAGCAGCAAAGGGGTGGCAACAAGTACGATAACTAATGAAAAACTGTTTTTT. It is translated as CASSKGVATSTITNEKLFF.

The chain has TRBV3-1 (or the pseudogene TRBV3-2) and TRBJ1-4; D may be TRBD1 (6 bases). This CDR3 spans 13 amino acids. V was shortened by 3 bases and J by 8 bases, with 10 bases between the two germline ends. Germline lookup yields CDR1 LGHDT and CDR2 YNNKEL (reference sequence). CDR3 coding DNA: TGTGCCAGCAGCCAGGGGGCGAAGGAAAAACTGTTTTTT. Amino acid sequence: CASSQGAKEKLFF.

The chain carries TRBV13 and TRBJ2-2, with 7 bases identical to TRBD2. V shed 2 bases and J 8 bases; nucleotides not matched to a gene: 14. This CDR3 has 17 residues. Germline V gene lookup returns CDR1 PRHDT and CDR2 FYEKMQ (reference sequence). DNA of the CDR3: TGTGCCAGCAGCTTAAGAACGGGAGGCCCACCAAGAGGGGAGCTGTTTTTT. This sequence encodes CASSLRTGGPPRGELFF.

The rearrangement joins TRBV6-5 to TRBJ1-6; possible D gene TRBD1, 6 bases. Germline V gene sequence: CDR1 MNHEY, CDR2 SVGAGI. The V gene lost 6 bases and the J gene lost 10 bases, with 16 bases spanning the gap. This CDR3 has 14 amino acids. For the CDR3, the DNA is TGTGCCAGCAGCTCGAGGGGGGGTAGGTCACCCCTCCACTTT. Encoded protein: CASSSRGGRSPLHF.

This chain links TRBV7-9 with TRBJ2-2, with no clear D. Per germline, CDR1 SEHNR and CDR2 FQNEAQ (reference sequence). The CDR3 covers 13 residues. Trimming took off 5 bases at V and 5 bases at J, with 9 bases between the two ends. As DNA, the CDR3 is TGTGCCAGCAGCGCCTCAGGAACCGGGGAGCTGTTTTTT. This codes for CASSASGTGELFF. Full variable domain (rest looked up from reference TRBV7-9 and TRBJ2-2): DTGVSQNPRHKITKRGQNVTFRCDPISEHNRLYWYRQTLGQGPEFLTYFQNEAQLEKSRLLSDRFSAERPKGSFSTLEIQRTEQGDSAMYLCASSASGTGELFFGEGSRLTVL.

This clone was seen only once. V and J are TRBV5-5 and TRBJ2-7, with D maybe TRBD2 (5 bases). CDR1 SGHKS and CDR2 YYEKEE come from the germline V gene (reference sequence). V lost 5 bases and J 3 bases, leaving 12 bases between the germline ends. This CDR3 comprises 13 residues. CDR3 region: CASSSNGGYEQYF. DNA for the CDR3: TGTGCCAGCAGTTCGAACGGAGGCTACGAGCAGTACTTC. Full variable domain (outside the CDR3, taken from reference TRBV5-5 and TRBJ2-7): DAGVTQSPTHLIKTRGQQVTLRCSPISGHKSVSWYQQVLGQGPQFIFQYYEKEERGRGNFPDRFSARQFPNYSSELNVNALLLGDSALYLCASSSNGGYEQYFGPGTRLTVT.

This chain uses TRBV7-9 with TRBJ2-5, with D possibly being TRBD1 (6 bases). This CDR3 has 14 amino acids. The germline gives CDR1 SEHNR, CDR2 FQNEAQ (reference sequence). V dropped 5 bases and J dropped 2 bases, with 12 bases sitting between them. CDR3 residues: CASSQDRWQETQYF. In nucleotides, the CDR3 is TGTGCCAGCAGCCAGGACAGATGGCAAGAGACCCAGTACTTC.